The clone carrying this TCR beta chain was seen a handful of times. The V end lost 4 bases, the J end lost 5 bases, and 13 bases lay between the germline ends. The CDR3 consists of 14 residues. CDR1 is SGHRS, CDR2 YFSETQ, per germline. This sample was included in a study of blood T cells in healthy people across ages. The second PCR ran about 6 to 11 cycles with a sample-barcoded 5' primer and J-beta primers. Per sample, CDR3-containing paired-end reads numbered at least 3 million. One entry per CDR3 protein, called by TCRdb with MiXCR from the 5' RACE reads. The sample has some 890,000 distinct CDR3 sequences, about 28% seen once. These data were likewise used in another study, on T cells of mothers and their children.

V usage is TRBV5-1 and J usage is TRBJ1-5; no clear D. Sequencing input: blood. The TCR was taken from a woman aged 40-49 years in good health. The chain's CDR3 is CASSPIPDYQPQHF. The CDR3 coding sequence is TGCGCCAGCAGCCCGATCCCAGATTATCAGCCCCAGCATTTT.